This passage covers 7 T cell receptor beta chains from one sample sequenced in a study of blood T cell repertoires in COVID-19. TCRdb's copy holds only in-frame clones and misses some; the assay was immunoSEQ multiplex PCR. This sample has some 46,000 clones, with approximately 86% found just once. The sample taken for sequencing was peripheral blood. The source of these receptors is a man aged 55 to 70 with active COVID-19.

The chain employs TRBV3-1 (or the pseudogene TRBV3-2) and TRBJ1-1; 8 bases fit TRBD1. Germline CDR1 reads LGHDT; CDR2 reads YNNKEL (reference sequence). The CDR3 spans 14 residues. The V gene end was trimmed by 4 bases and the J gene end by 4 bases; junction bases not matched to a gene: 5. DNA of the CDR3: TGTGCCAGCAGCCCCACTCAGGGGGCCACTGAAGCTTTCTTT. Its protein is CASSPTQGATEAFF.

This clone was found a few times. This rearrangement joins TRBV6-5 to TRBJ1-5; a possible D gene is TRBD1 (5 bases). CDR1 is MNHEY and CDR2 is SVGAGI in the germline V gene. V lost 6 bases and J 2 bases, leaving 14 bases between the germline ends. The CDR3 is 15 amino acids. The CDR3, as DNA: TGTGCCAGCAGACAGGACCCCTCGCGCAATCAGCCCCAGCATTTT. Protein product: CASRQDPSRNQPQHF.

The chain carries TRBV6-6 and TRBJ2-3, with D maybe TRBD1 (6 bases). The CDR3 has 17 residues. Germline V gene sequence: CDR1 MNHNY, CDR2 SVGAGI (reference sequence). V was trimmed by 5 bases and J by 0 bases, leaving 18 bases between them. The CDR3 here is CASSRPFRDISTDTQYF. The DNA of the CDR3 is TGTGCCAGCAGTCGGCCATTCCGGGACATAAGCACAGATACGCAGTATTTT.

This clone has more than one count but fewer than ten. The chain recombines TRBV9 with TRBJ1-2, with 8 bases aligning to TRBD1. CDR3 length equals 16 residues. Trimming took 3 bases from V and 4 from J; bases not matched to a gene: 11. Germline CDR1 and CDR2: SGDLS and YYNGEE. The CDR3 coding sequence is TGTGCCAGCAGCGCCCACTTGGGACAGGAAACCTATGGCTACACCTTC. Translated, it gives CASSAHLGQETYGYTF.

J is TRBJ1-3 and V is TRBV3-1 (or the pseudogene TRBV3-2); D perhaps matches TRBD1 (5 bases). CDR3 length equals 15 residues. The V end lost 0 bases, the J end lost 5 bases, and 11 bases lay between the germline ends. Germline V lookup: CDR1 LGHDT, CDR2 YNNKEL (reference sequence). The DNA of the CDR3 is TGTGCCAGCAGCCAAGATTTTGGGGCGAGAAACACCATATATTTT. Its translation: CASSQDFGARNTIYF.

This rearrangement joins TRBV9 to TRBJ2-2; D not resolved. The germline V gene encodes CDR1 SGDLS and CDR2 YYNGEE. This CDR3 has 11 amino acids. Deletions cut 4 bases from V and 4 bases from J, with 2 bases between. The CDR3 nucleotides read TGTGCCAGCAGCCTCACCGGGGAGCTGTTTTTT. Its protein product is CASSLTGELFF. The whole variable domain, filled in from reference TRBV9 and TRBJ2-2, reads DSGVTQTPKHLITATGQRVTLRCSPRSGDLSVYWYQQSLDQGLQFLIQYYNGEERAKGNILERFSAQQFPDLHSELNLSSLELGDSALYFCASSLTGELFFGEGSRLTVL.

This clone has a single count. The V and J genes are TRBV6-1 and TRBJ1-2; D is undetermined. Germline assignment: CDR1 MNHNS and CDR2 SASEGT. This CDR3 region has 15 residues. Trimming shortened V by 2 bases and J by 2 bases, and 12 bases separated the two germline ends. The CDR3 region has the DNA TGTGCCAGCAGTGAATCTCTGACACCCAACTATGGCTACACCTTC. Its translation: CASSESLTPNYGYTF.